Presented here are 32 T cell receptor beta chains from one specimen sequenced in a study of T cell changes during pregnancy in multiple sclerosis. Some clones are missing from TCRdb's copy, which holds only in-frame ones; the method was immunoSEQ multiplex PCR. The table lists 95,000 to 150,000 clones, over 85% of them singletons. The source was peripheral blood, collected before pregnancy. These receptors all stem from a female donor with multiple sclerosis, enrolled in a pregnancy study.

This chain connects TRBV5-6 to TRBJ2-1; maybe TRBD2 (5 bases). This CDR3 is 14 amino acids long. V shed 4 bases and J shed 8 bases, with 16 bases lying between them. Looked up from germline, CDR1 is SGHDT and CDR2 is YYEEEE. The CDR3 protein is CASSAGLEGYEQFF. CDR3 sequence (DNA): TGTGCCAGCAGCGCGGGCCTAGAGGGCTATGAGCAGTTCTTC.

The chain joins TRBV7-8 to TRBJ1-1; TRBD1 aligns across 9 bases. Germline-derived CDR1 and CDR2 are SGHVS and FQNEAQ. This CDR3 is built from 16 residues. V shed 4 bases and J 3 bases; nucleotides not matched to a gene: 9. CDR3 sequence: CASSSRDRAIYTEAFF. DNA of the CDR3: TGTGCCAGCAGCTCACGGGACAGGGCGATTTACACTGAAGCTTTCTTT.

The chain uses TRBV6-5 and TRBJ2-7; TRBD1 agrees at 10 bases. CDR1 is MNHEY and CDR2 is SVGAGI in the germline V gene. The CDR3 consists of 14 residues. V shed 4 bases, J shed 4 bases, and the junction held 4 bases outside the gene matches. CDR3 DNA: TGTGCCAGCAGTTTGGGACAGGGGATTTACGAGCAGTACTTC. Translation gives CASSLGQGIYEQYF.

The J gene is TRBJ2-1, the V gene TRBV5-1, with 7 bases aligning to TRBD1. The CDR3 extends over 16 amino acids. Germline values: CDR1 SGHRS, CDR2 YFSETQ. Trimming removed 3 bases from V and 0 bases from J; junction bases left unmatched: 6. CDR3 sequence: CASSYGQASSYNEQFF. The CDR3 DNA follows: TGCGCCAGCAGCTACGGACAGGCGAGCTCCTACAATGAGCAGTTCTTC.

This chain uses TRBV28 with TRBJ2-7; 8 bases agree with TRBD1. This CDR3 comprises 14 residues. V shed 7 bases, J shed 6 bases, and the junction held 11 bases outside the gene matches. The germline V gene encodes CDR1 MDHEN and CDR2 SYDVKM. CDR3 DNA sequence: TGTGCCAGCACACGCGGACAGGGTTTCCTCGAGCAGTACTTC. Encoded protein: CASTRGQGFLEQYF.

The chain joins TRBV6-4 to TRBJ2-7, with D possibly being TRBD2 (6 bases). Per germline, CDR1 MRHNA and CDR2 SNTAGT. The CDR3 has 16 amino acids. V lost 0 bases and J lost 5, with 17 bases in between. The DNA of the CDR3 is TGTGCCAGCAGTGACTCAGGGGAGGCTAGCGCCCACGAGCAGTACTTC. Amino acids: CASSDSGEASAHEQYF.

The table lists this clone with a count of one. The chain joins TRBV6-6 to TRBJ2-2; TRBD1 matches at 8 bases. This CDR3 is 15 amino acids long. J was trimmed by 5 bases and V by 5 bases; bases with no gene match: 7. The germline V gene encodes CDR1 MNHNY and CDR2 SVGAGI (reference sequence). The CDR3 region has the DNA TGTGCCAGCAGTCTGACAGGGGCGGGTACCGGGGAGCTGTTTTTT. Translation gives CASSLTGAGTGELFF.

V usage is TRBV7-6 and J usage is TRBJ1-4; 8 nucleotides agree with TRBD1. With V trimmed by 5 bases and J by 8 bases, 7 bases remained unmatched. In germline, CDR1 is SGHVS, CDR2 FNYEAQ. This CDR3 is built from 14 residues. The CDR3 region has the DNA TGTGCCAGCAGCGTAGACAGGGGTTGGGAAAAACTGTTTTTT. Translated: CASSVDRGWEKLFF.

This chain connects TRBV6-5 to TRBJ1-2; 8 bases line up with TRBD1. Germline assignment: CDR1 MNHEY and CDR2 SVGAGI. The CDR3 totals 15 residues. The trim removed 2 bases at V and 6 bases at J, leaving 8 bases unmatched. The CDR3 protein is CASSYQRQGRDGYTF. CDR3 DNA sequence: TGTGCCAGCAGTTACCAAAGACAGGGGCGGGATGGCTACACCTTC.

This chain links TRBV15 with TRBJ2-4; 10 nucleotides match TRBD2. Germline values: CDR1 LNHNV, CDR2 YYDKDF (reference sequence). The CDR3 is made up of 19 amino acids. The V gene end was trimmed by 0 bases and the J gene end by 3 bases; junction bases not matched to a gene: 11. CDR3: CATSRDGEWLAGDKNIQYF. CDR3 DNA: TGTGCCACCAGCAGAGATGGGGAGTGGCTAGCGGGAGACAAAAACATTCAGTACTTC.

The rearrangement links TRBV5-1 to TRBJ2-3; the D is unclear. The CDR3 runs to 11 residues. V lost 0 bases to trimming and J lost 8 bases, with 4 bases between them. Germline CDR1 SGHRS, CDR2 YFSETQ. The DNA of the CDR3 is TGCGCCAGCAGCTTGGCCGTTACGCAGTATTTT. Translated: CASSLAVTQYF.

The chain has TRBV6-1 and TRBJ2-7, with 8 bases lining up with TRBD1. The V gene end was trimmed by 7 bases and the J gene end by 2 bases; junction bases not matched to a gene: 7. The CDR3 totals 14 residues. The germline V gene has CDR1 MNHNS and CDR2 SASEGT. CDR3 amino acids: CASTPRTGTYEQYF. As DNA, the CDR3 is TGTGCCAGCACACCCAGGACAGGGACCTACGAGCAGTACTTC.

Note on this clone: Other DNA sequences within the sample encode an identical CDR3. The rearrangement joins TRBV5-1 to TRBJ1-2, with no clear D. The CDR3 length is 13 residues. The ends were cut back, 1 base at V and 2 bases at J, with 6 bases in the middle. Germline V gives CDR1 SGHRS, CDR2 YFSETQ. The CDR3 loop reads CASSLPENYGYTF. As DNA, the CDR3 is TGCGCCAGCAGCTTGCCAGAAAACTATGGCTACACCTTC.

The chain recombines TRBV7-3 with TRBJ2-2, with a tentative D call TRBD1 (5 bases). Germline lookup yields CDR1 SGHTA and CDR2 FQGTGA. Trimming took 5 bases from V and 4 from J, leaving 11 bases between them. The CDR3 loop spans 14 amino acids. CDR3 DNA: TGTGCCAGCAGCAAATATCAGGGCACCGGGGAGCTGTTTTTT. Translating it yields CASSKYQGTGELFF.

V usage is TRBV19 and J usage is TRBJ1-1; the D gene is possibly TRBD1 (5 bases). The CDR3 totals 17 residues. Germline V gene sequence: CDR1 LNHDA, CDR2 SQIVND (reference sequence). With 6 bases removed from V and 4 bases from J, the gap between germline ends came to 24 bases. CDR3 loop: CASRNRPGGEEGTEAFF. Here the CDR3 DNA reads TGTGCCAGTAGAAACCGTCCCGGGGGGGAAGAGGGCACTGAAGCTTTCTTT.

This clone was observed a handful of times. The chain carries TRBV19 and TRBJ2-7; weak D call: TRBD2 (6 bases). Trimming took 8 bases from V and 2 from J, leaving 13 bases between them. Germline-derived CDR1 and CDR2 are LNHDA and SQIVND (reference sequence). This CDR3 region has 13 residues. This CDR3 is CASRGGTTYEQYF. CDR3 nucleotide sequence: TGTGCCAGTCGGGGCGGGACGACCTACGAGCAGTACTTC.

The rearrangement uses TRBV27 and TRBJ2-2, with 11 bases aligning to TRBD1. The CDR3 length is 15 residues. The V gene's germline CDR1 is MNHEY and CDR2 SMNVEV (reference sequence). With V trimmed by 6 bases and J by 5 bases, 5 bases remained unmatched. This chain's CDR3 is CASRPGQGVTGELFF. The CDR3 coding sequence is TGTGCCAGCAGACCGGGACAGGGGGTTACCGGGGAGCTGTTTTTT.

The chain carries TRBV15 and TRBJ2-3; 10 bases match TRBD1. The CDR3 has 19 amino acids. CDR1 and CDR2 (germline): LNHNV, YYDKDF (reference sequence). V shed 0 bases and J 6 bases; nucleotides not matched to a gene: 15. CDR3 bases: TGTGCCACCAGCAGAGACAGGGGGAGGGGGACAGGGGTGAAGGATACGCAGTATTTT. It yields the protein CATSRDRGRGTGVKDTQYF.

The genes are TRBV7-2 and TRBJ2-1; D gene unclear. The CDR3 runs to 13 residues. Germline CDR1 and CDR2: SGHTA and FQGNSA. The V gene lost 4 bases and the J gene lost 6 bases, with 10 bases spanning the gap. CDR3 DNA: TGTGCCAGCAGCTCCCCAGGAATCAATGAGCAGTTCTTC. This codes for CASSSPGINEQFF.

The chain uses TRBV6-1 and TRBJ1-6, with TRBD1 matching over 10 bases. The CDR3 length is 15 residues. In germline, CDR1 is MNHNS, CDR2 SASEGT. J lost 13 bases, V lost 3 bases, and 9 bases had no gene match. The CDR3 coding sequence is TGTGCCAGCAGTGACCCGGGACAGGGGAATTGGCCCCTCCACTTT. This codes for CASSDPGQGNWPLHF.

J is TRBJ1-1 and V is TRBV7-9, with 9 bases matching TRBD1. V lost 5 bases, J lost 4 bases, and 8 bases stayed unmatched. Germline CDR1 SEHNR, CDR2 FQNEAQ (reference sequence). The CDR3 has 15 residues. The CDR3 here is CASSVNRGRTTEAFF. The CDR3, as DNA: TGTGCCAGCAGCGTAAACAGGGGGCGGACCACTGAAGCTTTCTTT.

This chain connects TRBV6-5 to TRBJ1-2; TRBD1 might be the D (5 bases). Trimming left V 5 bases short and J 0 bases short, with 10 bases between. Germline CDR1 MNHEY, CDR2 SVGAGI. CDR3 length: 14 residues. CDR3 sequence: CASSAQDTNYGYTF. The DNA for the CDR3 is TGTGCCAGCAGTGCACAGGATACTAACTATGGCTACACCTTC.

The gene calls are TRBV7-2 and TRBJ2-6; 7 bases are shared with TRBD1. After removal of 2 bases from V and 2 bases from J, the junction contained 9 bases not matched to a gene. Per germline, CDR1 SGHTA and CDR2 FQGNSA. The CDR3 runs to 18 residues. CDR3 residues: CASSLKFEGAAGANVLTF. The CDR3 nucleotides read TGTGCCAGCAGCTTAAAGTTCGAGGGGGCCGCTGGGGCCAACGTCCTGACTTTC.

Only one count was recorded for this clone. The V and J genes are TRBV2 and TRBJ1-2, with a possible D match to TRBD1 (5 bases). V was pared by 8 bases and J by 2 bases, with 21 bases between. This CDR3 is built from 16 residues. CDR1 SNHLY and CDR2 FYNNEI come from the germline V gene. The CDR3 sequence: CASLPPGGTDNYGYTF. In DNA form, the CDR3 reads TGTGCCAGCCTTCCTCCGGGCGGGACCGACAACTATGGCTACACCTTC.

This chain connects TRBV27 to TRBJ1-1, with D unresolved. Trimming cost V 8 bases and J 10 bases, with 14 bases left between them. The germline gives CDR1 MNHEY, CDR2 SMNVEV (reference sequence). CDR3 length: 11 residues. The CDR3 spells CASDVGSRAFF. CDR3 sequence (DNA): TGTGCCAGCGACGTGGGGAGTAGAGCTTTCTTT.

This rearrangement joins TRBV7-3 to TRBJ2-2; D is ambiguous. CDR3 size: 14 residues. V was pared by 5 bases and J by 1 base, with 8 bases between. Per germline, CDR1 SGHTA and CDR2 FQGTGA. The CDR3 region has the DNA TGTGCCAGCAGCGCAACAGTGAACACCGGGGAGCTGTTTTTT. This encodes CASSATVNTGELFF.

The J gene is TRBJ2-5, the V gene TRBV7-9; weak D call: TRBD2 (6 bases). V was pared by 6 bases and J by 4 bases, with 18 bases between. Germline V lookup: CDR1 SEHNR, CDR2 FQNEAQ (reference sequence). The CDR3 is 15 amino acids. The CDR3 region is CASRTGGKGSETQYF. The DNA of the CDR3 is TGTGCCAGCAGGACCGGCGGGAAGGGTTCAGAGACCCAGTACTTC.

V is TRBV15 and J is TRBJ2-3, with TRBD1 as a possible D gene (5 bases). From germline, CDR1 is LNHNV and CDR2 YYDKDF (reference sequence). The CDR3 consists of 15 residues. V was pared by 1 base and J by 1 base, with 9 bases between. The CDR3 sequence is CATSRALGGTDTQYF. The CDR3 DNA reads as TGTGCCACCAGCAGAGCCTTAGGGGGCACAGATACGCAGTATTTT.

V and J are TRBV15 and TRBJ1-3, with unresolved D. Germline CDR1 and CDR2: LNHNV and YYDKDF (reference sequence). Trimming cost V 0 bases and J 1 base, with 19 bases left between them. The CDR3 has 19 residues. The CDR3 coding sequence is TGTGCCACCAGCAGAGATGATTCACTTAGTTACTTATCTGGAAACACCATATATTTT. This gives the protein CATSRDDSLSYLSGNTIYF.

V gene TRBV10-3 combines with J gene TRBJ2-2; 16 bases agree with TRBD2. V lost 5 bases and J lost 5; bases outside the gene matches: 14. The CDR3 contains 20 residues. Germline loops: CDR1 ENHRY, CDR2 SYGVKD. DNA for the CDR3: TGTGCCATCAGTCTCTATCAACCGGGACTAGCGGGAGGGCGAACCGGGGAGCTGTTTTTT. It encodes CAISLYQPGLAGGRTGELFF.

The chain joins TRBV19 to TRBJ2-5; 9 bases agree with TRBD2. V shed 5 bases, J shed 1 base, and the junction held 5 bases outside the gene matches. The germline CDR1 and CDR2 sequences are LNHDA and SQIVND (reference sequence). The CDR3 covers 15 residues. Written as DNA, the CDR3 is TGTGCCAGTAGTTGGCTAGCGGGGCCCCAAGAGACCCAGTACTTC. Its translation: CASSWLAGPQETQYF.

CDR3 nucleotide sequence: TGTGCCAGCAGCTTACCGGTGTCCTACAATGAGCAGTTCTTC. Amino acid sequence: CASSLPVSYNEQFF. This chain connects TRBV7-2 to TRBJ2-1; D ambiguous. CDR1 SGHTA and CDR2 FQGNSA come from the germline V gene. The V end was cut by 2 bases, the J end by 1 base, with 6 bases between. The CDR3 extends over 14 amino acids.